A selection of T cell receptor beta chains follows, all from one sample in a study of siplizumab effects on memory and regulatory T cells. Repertoires were generated with immunoSEQ multiplex PCR, while TCRdb's copy carries only in-frame clones and drops some. The profile shows approximately 94,000 clones, about 90% of them singletons. The sample was CD4+ T cells sorted from blood. These receptors all come from a human donor in good health. The CDR3 runs from the conserved cysteine through the conserved F or W. The order of the fields is V gene, D gene, J gene, clone size, CDR3 protein, CDR3 DNA. A D gene is named only where the DNA matches it firmly. Where a row states a size, it is once, few, many or the class of an expanded clone; other rows omit it.

>TRBV4-2|.|TRBJ1-4|.
CASSQDRIHNEKLFF
TGTGCCAGCAGCCAAGACAGGATTCACAATGAAAAACTGTTTTTT
>TRBV7-9|.|TRBJ2-5|.
CASSPPGREETQYF
TGTGCCAGCAGTCCTCCGGGCAGGGAGGAGACCCAGTACTTC
>TRBV6-6|TRBD1|TRBJ1-2|.
CASSPPTGGGYGYTF
TGTGCCAGCAGTCCTCCGACAGGGGGAGGCTATGGCTACACCTTC
>TRBV5-3|.|TRBJ2-1|.
CARSPQFF
TGTGCCAGAAGCCCTCAGTTCTTC
>TRBV6-6|.|TRBJ2-7|.
CASSYSEGEQYF
TGTGCCAGCAGTTACTCGGAGGGCGAGCAGTACTTC
>TRBV18|.|TRBJ1-2|.
CASSPAAPTISGGYTF
TGTGCCAGCTCACCAGCGGCCCCTACCATCTCAGGTGGCTACACCTTC
>TRBV7-9|TRBD1|TRBJ1-2|.
CASSLRTGALTYGYTF
TGTGCCAGCAGCCTCCGGACAGGGGCGCTGACCTATGGCTACACCTTC
>TRBV27|TRBD2|TRBJ2-1|.
CASSSPSSGGGNEQFF
TGTGCCAGCAGTTCCCCCTCTAGCGGGGGTGGGAATGAGCAGTTCTTC
>TRBV10-3|.|TRBJ2-3|.
CAISESTPDTQYF
TGTGCCATCAGTGAGTCGACTCCAGATACGCAGTATTTT
>TRBV5-1|.|TRBJ2-2|.
CASTTGHSNTGELFF
TGCGCCAGCACCACGGGACACTCAAACACCGGGGAGCTGTTTTTT
>TRBV25-1|.|TRBJ2-7|.
CASSESVTSYEQYF
TGTGCCAGCAGTGAATCTGTCACATCCTACGAGCAGTACTTC
>TRBV18|.|TRBJ1-2|.
CASSPPGRIDNYGYTF
TGTGCCAGCTCACCACCGGGCAGGATTGATAACTATGGCTACACCTTC
>TRBV7-2|.|TRBJ2-5|.
CASSLDPLGGAKTQYF
TGTGCCAGCAGCTTAGATCCCCTGGGGGGCGCGAAGACCCAGTACTTC
>TRBV5-6|TRBD2|TRBJ2-7|.
CASSAMAGGLSYEQYF
TGTGCCAGCAGCGCAATGGCGGGGGGCCTCTCCTACGAGCAGTACTTC
>TRBV6-1|.|TRBJ1-4|.
CASSEERQLNEKLFF
TGTGCCAGCAGTGAAGAACGACAGCTTAATGAAAAACTGTTTTTT
>TRBV19|.|TRBJ1-4|.
CASSISQGGEKLFF
TGTGCCAGTAGTATTAGTCAGGGCGGTGAAAAACTGTTTTTT
>TRBV5-5|.|TRBJ1-3|once
CASSSMGAGNTIYF
TGTGCCAGCAGCTCCATGGGGGCTGGAAACACCATATATTTT
>TRBV2|TRBD1|TRBJ1-5|once
CASSLQGAYFSNQPQHF
TGTGCCAGCAGCTTACAGGGGGCGTACTTTAGCAATCAGCCCCAGCATTTT
>TRBV28|.|TRBJ2-7|.
CASSFSRQRYF
TGTGCCAGCAGTTTCTCCCGACAGAGGTACTTC
>TRBV18|.|TRBJ1-2|.
CASSPMGKYTF
TGTGCCAGCTCACCAATGGGAAAGTACACCTTC
>TRBV5-1|TRBD1|TRBJ2-7|few
CASSLEGQYTNEQYF
TGCGCCAGCAGCTTGGAGGGACAGTATACGAACGAGCAGTACTTC
>TRBV7-2|.|TRBJ2-7|.
CASNPRTGPYEQYF
TGTGCCAGCAATCCAAGGACGGGGCCCTACGAGCAGTACTTC
>TRBV7-3|TRBD2|TRBJ2-3|.
CASSLSGGVTDTQYF
TGTGCCAGCAGCTTAAGCGGGGGGGTCACAGATACGCAGTATTTT
>TRBV7-9|.|TRBJ2-3|.
CASSRALATDTQYF
TGTGCCAGCAGCCGCGCCCTAGCGACAGATACGCAGTATTTT
>TRBV7-2|.|TRBJ1-1|.
CASSFRREYTEAFF
TGTGCCAGCAGCTTCCGCAGGGAGTACACTGAAGCTTTCTTT
>TRBV6-1|.|TRBJ1-1|.
CTSGQSGNTEAFF
TGTACCAGTGGTCAGAGTGGGAACACTGAAGCTTTCTTT
>TRBV30|TRBD2|TRBJ2-5|.
CAQSSGGETQYF
TGTGCCCAATCTAGCGGGGGAGAGACCCAGTACTTC
>TRBV28|TRBD1|TRBJ1-2|.
CATGTVGFYGYTF
TGTGCCACCGGGACAGTAGGATTCTATGGCTACACCTTC
>TRBV4-1|.|TRBJ2-1|.
CASSQVGSSYNEQFF
TGCGCCAGCAGCCAAGTCGGCAGCTCCTACAATGAGCAGTTCTTC
>TRBV16|.|TRBJ1-2|.
CASSHLGLYGYTF
TGTGCCAGCAGCCACTTGGGCCTCTATGGCTACACCTTC
>TRBV5-1|TRBD2|TRBJ2-5|few
CASSPTSGGAFETQYF
TGCGCCAGCAGCCCTACTAGCGGGGGGGCCTTTGAGACCCAGTACTTC
>TRBV7-9|TRBD2|TRBJ2-1|.
CASSLGSGTSGGAYNEQFF
TGTGCCAGCAGCTTAGGTTCCGGGACTAGCGGGGGTGCCTACAATGAGCAGTTCTTC
>TRBV5-1|.|TRBJ2-5|.
CASSSTPQETQYF
TGCGCCAGCAGCTCAACTCCCCAAGAGACCCAGTACTTC
>TRBV9|TRBD1|TRBJ1-1|once
CASSLGQGTTEAFF
TGTGCCAGCAGCCTCGGACAGGGGACTACTGAAGCTTTCTTT
>TRBV27|TRBD2|TRBJ2-7|.
CASRVDTGTTPYEQYF
TGTGCCAGCCGTGTTGATACCGGGACTACCCCCTACGAGCAGTACTTC
>TRBV18|.|TRBJ2-6|.
CASSLFDPSGANVLTF
TGTGCCAGCTCATTATTTGATCCCTCTGGGGCCAACGTCCTGACTTTC
>TRBV9|TRBD1|TRBJ1-5|.
CASSVGGGGQPQHF
TGTGCCAGCAGCGTAGGAGGGGGCGGACAGCCCCAGCATTTT
>TRBV5-1|.|TRBJ1-2|.
CASSPGEGYGYTF
TGCGCCAGCAGCCCAGGGGAAGGATATGGCTACACCTTC
>TRBV19|TRBD1|TRBJ2-7|.
CASSLGQEASYEQYF
TGTGCCAGTAGTCTAGGACAGGAGGCCTCCTACGAGCAGTACTTC
>TRBV10-1|TRBD2|TRBJ2-1|.
CASSDSGLGYDEQFF
TGCGCCAGCAGTGACTCGGGACTAGGGTACGATGAGCAGTTCTTC
>TRBV6-4|.|TRBJ1-4|.
CASSDSRAVPTNEKLFF
TGTGCCAGCAGTGACTCGCGCGCAGTTCCAACTAATGAAAAACTGTTTTTT